This T cell receptor beta chain was identified during a study of tumor-infiltrating lymphocytes in primary liver carcinoma. At the level of the study: Enrolled patients were male and female, aged 30 to 69 years.

The CDR3 sequence is 15 residues long. CDR1 and CDR2 from the germline V gene are MGHRA and YSYEKL. Making TCR beta cDNA involved 400 to 600 ng total RNA and a constant-region primer. Libraries covering TCR beta were generated through three nested multiplex PCR rounds (using a slightly modified ARM-PCR). The first two PCR rounds used TRBV1-TRBV30 primers with a Cbeta primer, nine to eleven cycles each. MiXCR, applied by TCRdb to the multiplex PCR reads, yields one record per CDR3 protein. The data contain approximately 120,000 distinct CDR3 sequences, under 65% of them singletons. Unsorted bulk tissue (roughly 17-33 mg) underwent RNA and DNA co-extraction. The patients, who had chronic HBV infection, were treatment-naive (untreated).

This TCR came from a woman in her sixties or seventies with primary liver carcinoma and hepatitis B virus infection. The V and J genes are TRBV4-1 and TRBJ2-7, with D hard to call. Sequenced material: liver tumor tissue from sampling region 3. Specified subset: tumor region T3, left-lateral pole. The CDR3 coding sequence is TGCATCAGCAGCCAAGAATGGAAGGAATCCTACGAGCAGTACTTC. Translation: CISSQEWKESYEQYF.